The rows below give T cell receptor beta chains drawn from one sample of a study of T cell repertoires in cytomegalovirus infection. TCRdb re-called the reads with MiXCR, one entry per CDR3 protein. Of about 260,000 distinct CDR3 sequences in the sample, around 15% were seen once. The sample consisted of PBMCs. Every receptor here comes from a human donor in good health (CMV status not recorded). Some clones in this sample may be carry-over from other donors' samples. Each CDR3 is given with its conserved first and last residue. D genes are given only for firm matches. The size entry is marked missing in some rows and otherwise reads once, few, many or a size class.

clone_size	j_call	d_call	v_call	cdr3_aa	cdr3_nt
-	TRBJ2-7	-	TRBV6-2/TRBV6-3	CASSYSQATTYEQYF	TGTGCCAGCAGTTACTCACAGGCTACAACCTACGAGCAGTACTTC
many	TRBJ1-1	-	TRBV7-2	CASSPQANTEAFF	TGTGCCAGCAGTCCGCAGGCGAACACTGAAGCTTTCTTT
many	TRBJ1-1	-	TRBV19	CASSHDRGTEAFF	TGTGCCAGTAGTCATGACAGAGGGACTGAAGCTTTCTTT
many	TRBJ2-2	TRBD1	TRBV12-3/TRBV12-4	CASSLPQGAFGELFF	TGTGCCAGCAGTTTACCCCAGGGGGCTTTCGGGGAGCTGTTTTTT
few	TRBJ2-1	-	TRBV10-3	CAISEDGYNEQFF	TGTGCCATCAGTGAGGACGGCTACAATGAGCAGTTCTTC
few	TRBJ2-3	-	TRBV29-1	CSVEYSSSYF	TGCAGCGTTGAGTACTCCAGTTCGTATTTT
many	TRBJ2-5	TRBD2	TRBV25-1	CASSAPAGGSETQYF	TGTGCCAGCAGTGCCCCGGCCGGGGGGTCAGAGACCCAGTACTTC
-	TRBJ2-7	-	TRBV7-8	CASSRTSGTPYEQYF	TGTGCCAGCAGCAGAACTTCCGGGACCCCCTACGAGCAGTACTTC
few	TRBJ1-2	TRBD1	TRBV29-1	CSVETDRGAGYTF	TGCAGCGTTGAGACCGACAGGGGCGCTGGCTACACCTTC
many	TRBJ2-7	TRBD2	TRBV19	CASSNSGRPSYEQYF	TGTGCCAGTAGTAATAGCGGGAGGCCCTCCTACGAGCAGTACTTC
few	TRBJ2-7	-	TRBV14	CASSRTDPYEQYF	TGTGCCAGCAGCCGGACAGACCCCTACGAGCAGTACTTC
-	TRBJ1-1	-	TRBV9	CASSVAFEGQAFF	TGTGCCAGCAGCGTAGCTTTCGAGGGGCAAGCTTTCTTT
-	TRBJ2-1	-	TRBV15	CATSRDHGGAINEQFF	TGTGCCACCAGCAGAGATCACGGGGGAGCAATAAATGAGCAGTTCTTC
many	TRBJ2-7	-	TRBV29-1	CSVGGRGTGEQYF	TGCAGCGTTGGAGGCAGGGGCACTGGGGAGCAGTACTTC
few	TRBJ2-7	TRBD1	TRBV29-1	CSARTGDSYEQYF	TGCAGCGCTAGGACAGGGGATTCCTACGAGCAGTACTTC
few	TRBJ2-1	-	TRBV20-1	CSARGRTYNEQFF	TGCAGTGCTAGAGGGAGAACTTACAATGAGCAGTTCTTC